This T cell receptor beta chain is from a study of blood T cell repertoires in COVID-19. The assay was immunoSEQ multiplex PCR, and TCRdb's table has in-frame clones only and misses some. Here the sample spans 150,000 to 200,000 clones, roughly 84% being singletons. CDR1 and CDR2 (germline): LNHNV, YYDKDF (reference sequence). V gave up 1 base and J gave up 6 bases, with 19 bases separating them. This CDR3 has 18 residues. Sequenced sample: peripheral blood. This clonotype originated in a human donor with acute or convalescent COVID-19. The donor label of this sample is uncertain. This chain links TRBV15 with TRBJ2-6; D uncertain. This chain's CDR3 is CATSRAVDIFPTANVLTF. CDR3 coding DNA: TGTGCCACCAGCAGAGCGGTTGACATCTTCCCGACGGCCAACGTCCTGACTTTC.